This T cell receptor beta chain was captured in a study of long-term antiretroviral therapy in people with HIV. Version v3.0 of the immunoSEQ assay ran at survey level. Libraries were prepared by immunoSEQ multiplex PCR; TCRdb keeps only in-frame clonotypes and omits some of them. Of about 21,000 clones listed, about 85% are singletons. Researchers secured at least one pre-ART and at least two post-ART PBMC samples from each donor. Per the germline V gene, CDR1 is MNHEY and CDR2 is SMNVEV (reference sequence). The CDR3 extends over 18 amino acids. Trimming at V came to 0 bases and at J to 8 bases, leaving 13 bases not matched to a gene.

Here the sequenced sample was unsorted PBMCs, taken 1.9 years after starting antiretroviral therapy. This receptor was taken from a woman between 50 and 59 years old with HIV. The chain links TRBV27 to TRBJ2-2, with 9 bases identical to TRBD2. CDR3 in amino acids: CASSLSPVSAGGQGELFF. The DNA of the CDR3 is TGTGCCAGCAGTTTATCCCCAGTTTCAGCGGGGGGTCAGGGGGAGCTGTTTTTT.